This record concerns one T cell receptor (beta chain) sequence. At the DNA level, this CDR3 is encoded by other sequences in the same sample as well. The assay was immunoSEQ multiplex PCR, and TCRdb's table has in-frame clones only and misses some. Of about 15,000 clones listed, roughly 65% are singletons. This entry is derived from a study of OX40 agonist ivuxolimab in advanced cancers. Trimming removed 2 bases at V and 4 bases at J, with 11 bases between. The CDR3 runs to 14 residues. Germline assignment: CDR1 MNHEY and CDR2 SMNVEV (reference sequence). The rearrangement links TRBV27 to TRBJ2-5; maybe TRBD2 (6 bases). This TCR was recovered from an adult with an advanced solid tumor such as melanoma, head and neck, liver or kidney cancer. This specimen consisted of CD4+ or CD8+ T cells sorted from blood, obtained in a trial of the OX40 agonist ivuxolimab. The CDR3 is CASSLVGGAETQYF. In DNA form, the CDR3 reads TGTGCCAGCAGTTTAGTTGGCGGGGCAGAGACCCAGTACTTC.